One sample yielded the 11 T cell receptor beta chains listed below, sequenced in a study of response to subunit inactivated influenza vaccine. Using its own MiXCR run on the RT-PCR reads, TCRdb lists one record per CDR3 protein. The sample records a few hundred thousand distinct CDR3 sequences, 12% to 15% being singletons. The input for sequencing was PBMCs from blood, taken roughly 13 days after vaccination. Receptors were obtained from a man in his fifties who received an inactivated influenza vaccine.

This clonotype was found a few times. The chain combines TRBV5-6 with TRBJ2-7; the D call may be TRBD1 or TRBD2 (5 bases each). The CDR3 runs to 15 residues. Germline lookup yields CDR1 SGHDT and CDR2 YYEEEE. The germline V and J ends were trimmed by 0 bases and 0 bases, with 10 bases remaining between them. CDR3: CASSLGQTNSYEQYF. The DNA for the CDR3 is TGTGCCAGCAGCTTGGGACAGACTAACTCCTACGAGCAGTACTTC.

In its sample, this clonotype was seen a few times. The rearrangement joins TRBV6-2 or TRBV6-3 to TRBJ2-3, with D perhaps TRBD2 (5 bases). With 7 bases removed from V and 2 bases from J, the gap between germline ends came to 10 bases. CDR1 is MNHEY, CDR2 SVGEGT, per germline. The CDR3 length is 13 residues. This chain's CDR3 is CASTPRVTDTQYF. For the CDR3, the DNA is TGTGCCAGCACCCCGCGGGTCACAGATACGCAGTATTTT.

This clonotype was seen only a few times. The chain is built from TRBV3-1 and TRBJ2-1, with D perhaps TRBD1 (5 bases). The CDR3 has 14 amino acids. V shed 2 bases and J shed 5 bases, with 10 bases lying between them. In germline, CDR1 is LGHDT, CDR2 YNNKEL (reference sequence). The CDR3 sequence is CASSQQGSDNEQFF. The CDR3, as DNA: TGTGCCAGCAGCCAACAGGGAAGCGACAATGAGCAGTTCTTC.

This clonotype was found a few times. The V call is TRBV5-6, the J call TRBJ2-7; no reliable D call. Deletions cut 0 bases from V and 6 bases from J, with 13 bases between. Germline V gene data show CDR1 as SGHDT and CDR2 as YYEEEE. This CDR3 is 14 amino acids long. Here the CDR3 reads CASSLAQVAAEQYF. CDR3 nucleotides: TGTGCCAGCAGCTTGGCGCAGGTGGCTGCCGAGCAGTACTTC.

The chain employs TRBV13 and TRBJ1-6, with D possibly matching TRBD1 (6 bases). Germline values: CDR1 PRHDT, CDR2 FYEKMQ (reference sequence). V lost 0 bases, J lost 9 bases, and 12 bases lay in between. CDR3 length: 15 residues. The DNA of the CDR3 is TGTGCCAGCAGCTTAGGGACGGGGGCTGGTTCACCCCTCCACTTT. This sequence encodes CASSLGTGAGSPLHF.

The rearrangement uses TRBV6-4 and TRBJ2-1; TRBD2 matches 8 bases. The CDR3 spans 16 residues. Germline loops: CDR1 MRHNA, CDR2 SNTAGT. Unmatched junction bases numbered 6, after V lost 2 bases and J lost 3 bases. DNA of the CDR3: TGTGCCAGCAGTGACCCGGGGCTAGCGGGCTACAATGAGCAGTTCTTC. This gives the protein CASSDPGLAGYNEQFF.

The chain links TRBV24-1 to TRBJ2-3; the D is unclear. V was shortened by 0 bases and J by 8 bases, with 5 bases between the two germline ends. CDR1 and CDR2 (germline): KGHDR, SFDVKD. The CDR3 contains 12 residues. The CDR3 is CATSDLLGTQYF. CDR3 in DNA: TGTGCCACCAGTGATTTGCTGGGTACGCAGTATTTT.

This clonotype was seen repeatedly, ten times or more. The rearrangement joins TRBV7-2 to TRBJ2-2, with D uncertain. V gave up 5 bases and J gave up 7 bases, with 8 bases separating them. This CDR3 has 12 residues. Germline CDR1 is SGHTA and CDR2 is FQGNSA. CDR3 in amino acids: CASSPEIGELFF. The CDR3 nucleotides are TGTGCCAGCAGCCCCGAGATCGGGGAGCTGTTTTTT.

The rearrangement uses TRBV5-1 and TRBJ2-7; D possibly corresponds to TRBD2 (6 bases). V lost 4 bases and J lost 0, with 11 bases in between. CDR1 and CDR2 from the germline V gene are SGHRS and YFSETQ. This CDR3 region has 14 residues. This chain's CDR3 is CASSPEGLSYEQYF. The CDR3 DNA reads as TGCGCCAGCAGCCCGGAGGGGCTCTCCTACGAGCAGTACTTC. Complete variable domain (other parts from reference TRBV5-1 and TRBJ2-7): KAGVTQTPRYLIKTRGQQVTLSCSPISGHRSVSWYQQTPGQGLQFLFEYFSETQRNKGNFPGRFSGRQFSNSRSEMNVSTLELGDSALYLCASSPEGLSYEQYFGPGTRLTVT.

The chain joins TRBV5-5 to TRBJ1-6; 9 bases fit TRBD1. Trimming cost V 4 bases and J 10 bases; bases outside gene matches: 6. CDR3 length: 14 amino acids. Germline CDR1 reads SGHKS; CDR2 reads YYEKEE (reference sequence). CDR3 loop: CASSPGQGPSPLHF. The DNA for the CDR3 is TGTGCCAGCAGCCCGGGACAGGGTCCATCACCCCTCCACTTT.

The CDR3 nucleotides read TGCAGCGTCGGGGGTACTAGCGGCACCGGGGAGCTGTTTTTT. It encodes CSVGGTSGTGELFF. The chain recombines TRBV29-1 with TRBJ2-2; 8 nucleotides line up with TRBD2. The CDR3 extends over 14 amino acids. Germline assignment: CDR1 SQVTM and CDR2 ANQGSEA. V trimming: 6 bases; J trimming: 4 bases; junction bases outside the gene matches: 7.